A selection of T cell receptor beta chains follows, all from one sample in a study of response to subunit inactivated influenza vaccine. One entry per CDR3 protein results from TCRdb running MiXCR on the RT-PCR reads. The data show hundreds of thousands of distinct CDR3 sequences, about 14% seen once. The specimen comprised PBMCs from blood, sampled 14 days before vaccination. The source is a man aged 45-65 years who received an inactivated influenza vaccine. Each CDR3 is given with its conserved first and last residue. Fields, in order: clone size, J gene, V gene, D gene, CDR3 protein, CDR3 DNA. D genes are given only for firm matches. Size is stated for part of the rows, as once, few or many counts, or as a class when the clone is expanded.

>NA|TRBJ2-5|TRBV5-1|NA
CASSLVQGQETQYF
TGCGCCAGCAGCTTGGTACAGGGTCAAGAGACCCAGTACTTC
>NA|TRBJ2-1|TRBV12-3/TRBV12-4|TRBD2
CASSLGLGPAEQFF
TGTGCCAGCAGTTTGGGACTAGGCCCGGCCGAGCAGTTCTTC
>NA|TRBJ2-1|TRBV7-2|NA
CASSSPSVNEQFF
TGTGCCAGCAGCTCGCCCTCCGTCAATGAGCAGTTCTTC
>few|TRBJ1-1|TRBV7-2|NA
CASSSHRVGNTEAFF
TGTGCCAGCAGCTCCCACAGGGTTGGGAACACTGAAGCTTTCTTT
>NA|TRBJ1-3|TRBV12-3/TRBV12-4|TRBD1
CASSFLGTADF
TGTGCCAGCAGTTTTCTCGGGACAGCAGATTTT
>NA|TRBJ2-7|TRBV5-1|TRBD1
CVSSLGTGGWEQYF
TGCGTCAGCAGCTTGGGGACAGGGGGCTGGGAGCAGTACTTC
>NA|TRBJ2-2|TRBV24-1|TRBD1
CATSEKRDRAGELFF
TGTGCCACCAGTGAAAAACGGGACAGGGCCGGGGAGCTGTTTTTT
>NA|TRBJ1-6|TRBV7-2|NA
CASSLASGLLHF
TGTGCCAGCAGCTTAGCTTCGGGGCTCCTCCACTTT
>NA|TRBJ2-2|TRBV9|NA
CASSVDPYTGELFF
TGTGCCAGCAGCGTAGATCCTTACACCGGGGAGCTGTTTTTT
>NA|TRBJ2-1|TRBV7-3|NA
CASSFESMGSFYNEQFF
TGTGCCAGCAGCTTCGAGAGTATGGGGTCATTCTACAATGAGCAGTTCTTC
>once|TRBJ2-7|TRBV20-1|NA
CSARDREGGSYEQYF
TGCAGTGCTAGAGATAGAGAGGGTGGGTCCTACGAGCAGTACTTC
>NA|TRBJ2-7|TRBV5-1|TRBD2
CASSPGTSTSYEQYF
TGCGCCAGCAGCCCCGGGACTAGCACATCCTACGAGCAGTACTTC
>few|TRBJ2-7|TRBV20-1|NA
CSASRGDKVEQYF
TGCAGTGCTAGCCGGGGGGACAAGGTCGAGCAGTACTTC
>many|TRBJ2-1|TRBV4-3|NA
CASSQDLIYEQFF
TGCGCCAGCAGCCAAGATCTCATCTATGAGCAGTTCTTC
>NA|TRBJ2-4|TRBV15|NA
CATSTTMEAKNIQYF
TGTGCCACCAGCACCACAATGGAAGCCAAAAACATTCAGTACTTC
>NA|TRBJ1-6|TRBV9|NA
CASSPRNSYNSPLHF
TGTGCCAGCAGCCCACGGAACTCCTATAATTCACCCCTCCACTTT
>few|TRBJ1-1|TRBV5-1|NA
CASSLPSGIPGTEAFF
TGCGCCAGCAGCTTGCCGTCGGGGATCCCTGGCACTGAAGCTTTCTTT